This section outlines one T cell receptor (beta chain) sequence together with its context. Its antigen is still unknown. These data belong to a study of neoadjuvant anti-PD-1 for oral cavity cancer. About the research overall: Nivolumab at 3 mg/kg was mostly given biweekly, three to four doses, pre-surgery. Non-progressing patients received a fourth nivolumab dose near day 43, then surgery on days 50-56.

Trimming removed 6 bases from V and 5 bases from J, with 22 bases in between. Germline V gene lookup returns CDR1 PRHDT and CDR2 FYEKMQ (reference sequence). There are 16 residues in the CDR3. Sequencing used immunoSEQ multiplex PCR; TCRdb keeps in-frame clones, though not all of them. In the table there are 55,000 to 80,000 clones, around 80% of which are singletons. These oral cavity squamous cell carcinomas were HPV-negative and locally advanced. Overall study results and limits: PBMC Gini-index clonality exceeded responders' in non-responders post-nivolumab.

This clonotype was sampled from a person aged 35 to 85 with oral cavity squamous cell carcinoma. This sequence joins TRBV13 and TRBJ2-5; D may be TRBD1 (8 bases). The source material was PBMCs, sampled before nivolumab (anti-PD-1) treatment. CDR3 loop: CASRTTTGGGSETQYF. DNA for the CDR3: TGTGCCAGCAGAACAACCACAGGGGGAGGGAGTGAGACCCAGTACTTC.